These 26 T cell receptor beta chains originate from one sample sequenced in a study of T cell responses to AZD1222 COVID-19 vaccine. Generated by immunoSEQ multiplex PCR, the TCRdb table keeps only in-frame clones and is missing some. This sample has around 94,000 clones; 85% occur once, and the top ten carry over 3.5%. The starting material was peripheral blood, obtained 28 days after the second AZD1222 dose. The receptors shown here come from an adult who received the AZD1222 COVID-19 vaccine.

V is TRBV29-1 and J is TRBJ2-2, with D maybe TRBD2 (7 bases). Germline values: CDR1 SQVTM, CDR2 ANQGSEA. V was clipped by 2 bases and J by 6 bases, with 16 bases between them. The CDR3 runs 15 residues. CDR3: CSVEIGGGVSGELFF. In nucleotides, the CDR3 is TGCAGCGTTGAAATTGGCGGGGGCGTGTCCGGGGAGCTGTTTTTT.

This clone appeared a single time. This sequence joins TRBV4-2 and TRBJ1-2; D unclear. Germline V gene data show CDR1 as LGHNA and CDR2 as YNFKEQ. With 0 bases removed from V and 9 bases from J, the gap between germline ends came to 17 bases. This CDR3 comprises 15 residues. In DNA form, the CDR3 reads TGTGCCAGCAGCCAAGATCAGGTCCTGGTAGGCAGCTACACCTTC. It codes for CASSQDQVLVGSYTF.

V usage is TRBV4-3 and J usage is TRBJ2-7; a possible D gene is TRBD1 (6 bases). Trimming pared 0 bases from V and 3 bases from J, leaving 9 bases between. The length of the CDR3 is 14 residues. Germline V CDR1 and CDR2: LGHNA, YSLEER. CDR3 region: CASSQDRGGYEQYF. For the CDR3, the DNA is TGCGCCAGCAGCCAAGATCGAGGGGGCTACGAGCAGTACTTC.

The chain employs TRBV2 and TRBJ1-4; 9 bases are shared with TRBD1. Germline loops: CDR1 SNHLY, CDR2 FYNNEI. V lost 5 bases, J lost 10 bases, and 8 bases stayed unmatched. The CDR3 has 14 residues. The chain's CDR3 is CASSPQGAEGKLFF. CDR3 DNA sequence: TGTGCCAGCAGTCCACAGGGGGCTGAGGGAAAACTGTTTTTT.

This chain uses TRBV7-3 with TRBJ1-5; weak D call: TRBD1 (6 bases). The CDR3 is 13 amino acids. The germline gives CDR1 SGHTA, CDR2 FQGTGA. V gave up 4 bases and J gave up 7 bases, with 11 bases separating them. The CDR3 DNA is TGTGCCAGCAGCTCACAGGGTGGGCAGCCCCAGCATTTT. This sequence encodes CASSSQGGQPQHF.

J is TRBJ1-4 and V is TRBV11-2; 7 positions match TRBD1. V dropped 3 bases and J dropped 2; count of bases not matched to a gene: 0. This CDR3 is 14 amino acids long. The V gene's germline CDR1 is SGHAT and CDR2 FQNNGV. The CDR3 coding sequence is TGTGCCAGCAGCTTCAGGGGGACTAATGAAAAACTGTTTTTT. It codes for CASSFRGTNEKLFF.

The chain carries TRBV27 and TRBJ1-1; D gene uncertain. Germline CDR1 reads MNHEY; CDR2 reads SMNVEV (reference sequence). Trimming pared 0 bases from V and 6 bases from J, leaving 8 bases between. The CDR3 has 13 residues. The DNA for the CDR3 is TGTGCCAGCAGTTTATCTGCCGGGGCTGAAGCTTTCTTT. The encoded protein is CASSLSAGAEAFF.

The chain has TRBV28 and TRBJ2-7, with D tentatively TRBD1 (5 bases). Germline CDR1 and CDR2: MDHEN and SYDVKM. The CDR3 consists of 13 residues. Trimming took 3 bases from V and 3 from J, leaving 9 bases between them. The CDR3 protein is CASSFFQGYEQYF. The DNA for the CDR3 is TGTGCCAGCAGTTTCTTCCAGGGCTACGAGCAGTACTTC.

V gene TRBV6-2 or TRBV6-3 combines with J gene TRBJ2-3; D unresolved. V dropped 2 bases and J dropped 5 bases, with 5 bases sitting between them. The germline CDR1 and CDR2 sequences are MNHEY and SVGEGT. The CDR3 has 12 amino acids. DNA for the CDR3: TGTGCCAGCAGTTACGAGGTAGATACGCAGTATTTT. Protein product: CASSYEVDTQYF.

The chain is built from TRBV30 and TRBJ1-3, with no clear D. V was clipped by 0 bases and J by 4 bases, with 13 bases between them. Germline values: CDR1 GTSNPN, CDR2 SVGIG (reference sequence). This CDR3 is built from 15 residues. CDR3 in amino acids: CAWSVDGGFGNTIYF. The CDR3 coding sequence is TGTGCCTGGAGTGTAGACGGAGGGTTCGGAAACACCATATATTTT.

This rearrangement joins TRBV24-1 to TRBJ1-2, with 10 positions matching TRBD1. Losses at the gene ends were 8 bases for V and 8 bases for J; bases not matched to a gene: 10. This CDR3 is built from 14 residues. Germline-derived CDR1 and CDR2 are KGHDR and SFDVKD. The CDR3 bases are TGTGCCACCAATGAGACAGGGGGCGCTTGGGGCTACACCTTC. Its protein product is CATNETGGAWGYTF.

The chain recombines TRBV27 with TRBJ2-2; D is perhaps TRBD2 (5 bases). V was pared by 5 bases and J by 6 bases, with 16 bases between. Germline CDR1 is MNHEY and CDR2 is SMNVEV (reference sequence). CDR3 length equals 15 residues. CDR3 DNA: TGTGCCAGCAGTCCCAGGACCCTGGGAGCCGGGGAGCTGTTTTTT. This codes for CASSPRTLGAGELFF.

V gene TRBV30 combines with J gene TRBJ1-1; D gene uncertain. CDR3 length: 15 residues. V lost 0 bases, J lost 1 base, and 12 bases lay in between. Germline assignment: CDR1 GTSNPN and CDR2 SVGIG (reference sequence). The CDR3 DNA sequence: TGTGCCTGGAGTGTACGCGTGGGAGGGAACACTGAAGCTTTCTTT. Amino acid sequence: CAWSVRVGGNTEAFF.

This chain uses TRBV29-1 with TRBJ2-3; TRBD1 matches 9 bases. CDR3 length: 15 amino acids. In germline, CDR1 is SQVTM, CDR2 ANQGSEA. Losses at the gene ends were 6 bases for V and 2 bases for J; bases not matched to a gene: 9. DNA of the CDR3: TGCAGCGTGAACCACAGGGGGCTTATCACAGATACGCAGTATTTT. It codes for CSVNHRGLITDTQYF.

This sequence joins TRBV5-4 and TRBJ2-5; D may be TRBD1 (7 bases). The CDR3 contains 14 residues. V lost 3 bases and J lost 5, with 14 bases in between. The germline V gene has CDR1 SGHNT and CDR2 YYREEE (reference sequence). Here the CDR3 reads CASSSGGGWETQYF. The CDR3 DNA is TGTGCCAGCAGCTCAGGGGGAGGATGGGAGACCCAGTACTTC.

The chain recombines TRBV6-5 with TRBJ2-7; D not resolved. The CDR3 totals 13 residues. V lost 6 bases, J lost 3 bases, and 12 bases lay in between. Germline values: CDR1 MNHEY, CDR2 SVGAGI. CDR3 protein: CASRHQASYEQYF. As DNA, the CDR3 is TGTGCCAGCAGGCACCAGGCCAGCTACGAGCAGTACTTC.

The chain couples TRBV2 to TRBJ2-5; D is tentatively TRBD1 or TRBD2 (5 bases each). The V gene lost 1 base and the J gene lost 5 bases, with 29 bases spanning the gap. The germline CDR1 and CDR2 sequences are SNHLY and FYNNEI. The CDR3 sequence is 20 residues long. The CDR3 nucleotides are TGTGCCAGCAGTGAAGATCCCGGTCTTGGGACGCTATCAACGGGGGAGACCCAGTACTTC. Its protein product is CASSEDPGLGTLSTGETQYF.

The chain couples TRBV20-1 to TRBJ2-7, with no clear D. V lost 0 bases and J 8 bases, leaving 8 bases between the germline ends. This CDR3 spans 11 amino acids. The germline CDR1 and CDR2 sequences are DFQATT and SNEGSKA (reference sequence). The CDR3 sequence: CSAREAFKQYF. The CDR3 nucleotides read TGCAGTGCTAGAGAAGCTTTCAAGCAGTACTTC.

This chain joins TRBV6-6 and TRBJ1-5; D is possibly TRBD1 (5 bases). The CDR3 covers 17 residues. V was pared by 5 bases and J by 4 bases, with 21 bases between. Germline V gives CDR1 MNHNY, CDR2 SVGAGI (reference sequence). The CDR3 spells CASSPEGRVVPNQPQHF. As DNA, the CDR3 is TGTGCCAGCAGTCCCGAGGGGCGGGTGGTCCCGAATCAGCCCCAGCATTTT.

CDR3 bases: TGTGCCAGCAGCTTAGGGGGGCCGCGAGCTTTCTTT. Translated: CASSLGGPRAFF. J is TRBJ1-1 and V is TRBV7-2; possibly TRBD1 for D (6 bases). Trimming took off 1 base at V and 10 bases at J, with 10 bases between the two ends. Germline assignment: CDR1 SGHTA and CDR2 FQGNSA. The CDR3 contains 12 residues.

The chain combines TRBV19 with TRBJ1-6, with D perhaps matching TRBD1 (5 bases). Germline CDR1 LNHDA, CDR2 SQIVND (reference sequence). V shed 6 bases and J shed 2 bases, with 14 bases lying between them. The CDR3 length is 16 residues. The CDR3 DNA reads as TGTGCCAGTAGCAACACAGGCTTTACCTATAATTCACCCCTCCACTTT. Translating it yields CASSNTGFTYNSPLHF.

The gene calls are TRBV5-4 and TRBJ1-3; perhaps TRBD1 as D (6 bases). Germline V gives CDR1 SGHNT, CDR2 YYREEE (reference sequence). Trimming pared 1 base from V and 5 bases from J, leaving 10 bases between. The CDR3 contains 14 residues. The CDR3 nucleotides read TGTGCCAGCAGCTTGAGGACAGAAAGAAACACCATATATTTT. Translated: CASSLRTERNTIYF. The variable domain in full, with the rest retrieved from reference TRBV5-4 and TRBJ1-3, is ETGVTQSPTHLIKTRGQQVTLRCSSQSGHNTVSWYQQALGQGPQFIFQYYREEENGRGNFPPRFSGLQFPNYSSELNVNALELDDSALYLCASSLRTERNTIYFGEGSWLTVV.

The V gene is TRBV6-5, the J gene TRBJ1-1; D is undetermined. This CDR3 spans 15 amino acids. Trimming cost V 5 bases and J 0 bases, with 13 bases left between them. Germline CDR1 and CDR2: MNHEY and SVGAGI. The CDR3 sequence: CASSTTGSLNTEAFF. CDR3 in DNA: TGTGCCAGCAGTACCACCGGGAGCTTGAACACTGAAGCTTTCTTT.

This clone came up once. The rearrangement uses TRBV6-5 and TRBJ1-2; D unresolved. The CDR3 is 13 residues long. The V and J ends lost 7 bases and 7 bases respectively, with 16 bases between them. Per the germline V gene, CDR1 is MNHEY and CDR2 is SVGAGI. The CDR3 DNA follows: TGTGCCAGCAAGCCTAGGCCCCAGAGTGGCTACACCTTC. Translating gives CASKPRPQSGYTF.

The chain recombines TRBV29-1 with TRBJ1-1; D not certain. The germline V gene encodes CDR1 SQVTM and CDR2 ANQGSEA. V was shortened by 2 bases and J by 11 bases, with 9 bases between the two germline ends. There are 10 residues in the CDR3. CDR3 sequence (DNA): TGCAGCGTTGAAAGCCTTTCCGCTTTCTTT. This gives the protein CSVESLSAFF.

The rearrangement links TRBV6-5 to TRBJ1-3, with D perhaps matching TRBD1 (5 bases). V lost 0 bases and J lost 4, with 7 bases in between. The V gene's germline CDR1 is MNHEY and CDR2 SVGAGI. This CDR3 is built from 14 residues. The CDR3 DNA reads as TGTGCCAGCAGTTACTCGAACAGGGGAAACACCATATATTTT. This translates into CASSYSNRGNTIYF.